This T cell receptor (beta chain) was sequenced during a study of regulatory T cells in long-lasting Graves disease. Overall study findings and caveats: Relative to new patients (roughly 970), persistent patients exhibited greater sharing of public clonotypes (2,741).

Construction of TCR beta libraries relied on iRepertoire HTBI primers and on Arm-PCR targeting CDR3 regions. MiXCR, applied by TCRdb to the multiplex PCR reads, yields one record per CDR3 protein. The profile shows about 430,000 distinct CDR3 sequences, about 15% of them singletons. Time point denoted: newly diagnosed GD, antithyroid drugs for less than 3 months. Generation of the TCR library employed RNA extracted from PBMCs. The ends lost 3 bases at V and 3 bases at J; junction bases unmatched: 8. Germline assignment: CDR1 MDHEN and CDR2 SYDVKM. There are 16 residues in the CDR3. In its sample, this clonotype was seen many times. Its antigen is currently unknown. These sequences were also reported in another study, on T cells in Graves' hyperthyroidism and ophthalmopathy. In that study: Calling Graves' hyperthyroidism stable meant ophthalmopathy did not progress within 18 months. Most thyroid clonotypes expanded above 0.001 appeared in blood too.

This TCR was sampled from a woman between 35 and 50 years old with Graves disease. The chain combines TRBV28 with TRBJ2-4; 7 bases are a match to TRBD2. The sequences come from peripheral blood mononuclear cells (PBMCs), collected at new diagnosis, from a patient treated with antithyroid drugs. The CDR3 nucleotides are TGTGCCAGCAGTTTTCCGCCTAGCGGATACAAAAACATTCAGTACTTC. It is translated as CASSFPPSGYKNIQYF.